This T cell receptor beta chain was identified in a study of Graves' ophthalmopathy and Graves' hyperthyroidism. Whole-study context: Before any treatment was given, at initial diagnosis, peripheral blood was collected.

This CDR3 spans 13 amino acids. V shed 5 bases and J shed 12 bases, with 17 bases lying between them. Study findings and constraints: Blood also held most thyroid clonotypes expanded above 0.001 frequency.

In this cohort, patients with other autoimmune diseases, uncontrolled infections, pregnancy or lactation were excluded. The starting material, around 9.3 ml of fresh peripheral blood, provided the PBMCs. This clonotype has a count of ten or more. The antigen is unknown. RNA transcripts were the source from which TCR beta CDR3 regions were amplified. The workflow started with a first-round RT-PCR run with HTBI primers and then moved on to a second-round multiplex PCR. TCRdb processed the multiplex PCR reads anew with MiXCR; each CDR3 protein has one entry. The data contain about 480,000 distinct CDR3 sequences, roughly an eighth of them singletons.

The clonotype comes from a woman aged 25 to 39 with Graves' ophthalmopathy. J is TRBJ2-4 and V is TRBV12-3 or TRBV12-4, with a possible D match to TRBD1 (6 bases). What was sequenced was blood. CDR3 coding DNA: TGTGCCAGCAGTCCATTCCCGACAGGACCTCAGTACTTC. Translated: CASSPFPTGPQYF.